The clone carrying this TCR beta chain is classed as medium-sized. TCRdb's copy holds only in-frame clones and misses some; the assay was immunoSEQ multiplex PCR. The sample contains tens of thousands of clones, more than 75% of which appear only once. This entry is derived from a study of T cell changes during pregnancy in multiple sclerosis. The CDR3 consists of 13 residues. With 3 bases clipped from V and 3 bases from J, the junction kept 1 base outside the gene matches. Germline CDR1 WSHSY, CDR2 SAAADI. The clonotype originates from a female donor with multiple sclerosis, enrolled in a pregnancy study. The sequencing used CD8+ T cells from peripheral blood mononuclear cells, collected before pregnancy. This chain uses TRBV10-2 with TRBJ2-7; TRBD1 matches at 8 bases. The CDR3 DNA is TGCGCCAGCAGTGAAGACAGGGGCTACGAGCAGTACTTC. Its translation: CASSEDRGYEQYF.